This T cell receptor (beta chain) derives from a study of radiation and T cells in renal cell carcinoma. Study background: Nephrectomy followed 15 Gy stereotactic body radiation by 4 weeks.

The CDR3 has 16 amino acids. The germline V gene encodes CDR1 SGHRS and CDR2 YFSETQ. V dropped 4 bases and J dropped 1; count of bases not matched to a gene: 10. Notes on the study in general: Without pretreatment biopsies, baseline tumor clonotype presence was undetermined.

A single count supports this clone. Its antigen is undetermined. The data were produced by immunoSEQ multiplex PCR, yet TCRdb's version contains in-frame clones alone and is incomplete. The repertoire includes 150,000 or so clones, 88% of them detected once, and approximately 4% sits in the top ten. The time point is: baseline pretreatment blood. Treatment described: 15 Gy SBRT to primary tumor, nephrectomy 4 weeks later. The chain joins TRBV5-1 to TRBJ1-1; 7 positions match TRBD1. This clonotype was obtained from an older woman with renal cell carcinoma. The starting material was blood, obtained from a patient whose treatment included radiotherapy and nephrectomy. The CDR3 bases are TGCGCCAGCAGCGCGAGGGACAGTTTGGGGAACACTGAAGCTTTCTTT. Amino acids: CASSARDSLGNTEAFF.